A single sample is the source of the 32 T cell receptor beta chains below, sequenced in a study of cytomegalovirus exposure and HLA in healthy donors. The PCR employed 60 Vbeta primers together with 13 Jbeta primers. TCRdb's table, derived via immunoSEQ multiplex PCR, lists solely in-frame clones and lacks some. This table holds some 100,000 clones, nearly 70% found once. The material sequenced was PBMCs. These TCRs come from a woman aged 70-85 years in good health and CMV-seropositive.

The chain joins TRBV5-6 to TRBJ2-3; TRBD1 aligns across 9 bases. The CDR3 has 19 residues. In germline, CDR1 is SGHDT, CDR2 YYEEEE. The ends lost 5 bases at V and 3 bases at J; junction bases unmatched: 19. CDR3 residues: CASRLWLWGTGSVTDTQYF. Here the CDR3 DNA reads TGTGCCAGCAGGCTCTGGCTGTGGGGGACAGGGTCTGTTACAGATACGCAGTATTTT.

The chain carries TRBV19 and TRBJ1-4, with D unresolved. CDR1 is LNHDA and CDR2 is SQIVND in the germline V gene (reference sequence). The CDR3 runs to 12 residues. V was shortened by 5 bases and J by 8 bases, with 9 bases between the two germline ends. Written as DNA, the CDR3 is TGTGCCAGTAGTGGACTGGTCGAAAAACTGTTTTTT. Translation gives CASSGLVEKLFF. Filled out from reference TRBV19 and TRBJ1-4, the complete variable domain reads DGGITQSPKYLFRKEGQNVTLSCEQNLNHDAMYWYRQDPGQGLRLIYYSQIVNDFQKGDIAEGYSVSREKKESFPLTVTSAQKNPTAFYLCASSGLVEKLFFGSGTQLSVL.

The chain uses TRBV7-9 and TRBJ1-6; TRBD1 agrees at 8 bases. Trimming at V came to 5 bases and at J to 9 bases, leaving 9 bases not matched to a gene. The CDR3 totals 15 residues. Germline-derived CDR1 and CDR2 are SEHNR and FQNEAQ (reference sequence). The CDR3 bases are TGTGCCAGCAGCGGACAGGACAGGGTGGGTTCACCCCTCCACTTT. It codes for CASSGQDRVGSPLHF. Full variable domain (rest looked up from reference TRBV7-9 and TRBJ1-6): DTGVSQNPRHKITKRGQNVTFRCDPISEHNRLYWYRQTLGQGPEFLTYFQNEAQLEKSRLLSDRFSAERPKGSFSTLEIQRTEQGDSAMYLCASSGQDRVGSPLHFGNGTRLTVT.

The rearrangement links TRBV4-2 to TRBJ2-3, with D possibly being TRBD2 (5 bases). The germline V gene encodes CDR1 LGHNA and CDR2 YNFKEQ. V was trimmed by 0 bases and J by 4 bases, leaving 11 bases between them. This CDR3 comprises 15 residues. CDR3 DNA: TGTGCCAGCAGCCAAGATAGGCTAGCCCCAGATACGCAGTATTTT. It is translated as CASSQDRLAPDTQYF.

CDR3 in amino acids: CASREQGAPPYEQYF. In nucleotides, the CDR3 is TGTGCCAGCAGAGAACAGGGGGCACCCCCCTACGAGCAGTACTTC. The gene calls are TRBV6-1 and TRBJ2-7; 9 bases are shared with TRBD1. This CDR3 has 15 amino acids. V lost 6 bases to trimming and J lost 2 bases; unmatched junction nucleotides: 8. The germline gives CDR1 MNHNS, CDR2 SASEGT.

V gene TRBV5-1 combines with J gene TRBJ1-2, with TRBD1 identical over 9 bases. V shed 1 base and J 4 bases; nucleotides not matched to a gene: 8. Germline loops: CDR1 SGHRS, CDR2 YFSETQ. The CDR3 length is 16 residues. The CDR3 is CASSLLTGGRGYGYTF. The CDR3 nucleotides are TGCGCCAGCAGCTTGTTGACAGGGGGTAGAGGCTATGGCTACACCTTC.

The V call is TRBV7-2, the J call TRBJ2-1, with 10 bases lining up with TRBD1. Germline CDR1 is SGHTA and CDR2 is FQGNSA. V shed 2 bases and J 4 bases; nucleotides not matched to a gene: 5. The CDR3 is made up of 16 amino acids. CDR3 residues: CASSLTGQGGYNEQFF. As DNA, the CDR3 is TGTGCCAGCAGCTTAACCGGACAGGGGGGTTACAATGAGCAGTTCTTC.

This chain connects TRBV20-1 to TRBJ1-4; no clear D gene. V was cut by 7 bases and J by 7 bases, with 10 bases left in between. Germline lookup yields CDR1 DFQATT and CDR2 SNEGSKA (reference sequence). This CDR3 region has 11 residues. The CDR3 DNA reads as TGCAGTGTCGGAGGGCGTGAAAAACTGTTTTTT. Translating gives CSVGGREKLFF.

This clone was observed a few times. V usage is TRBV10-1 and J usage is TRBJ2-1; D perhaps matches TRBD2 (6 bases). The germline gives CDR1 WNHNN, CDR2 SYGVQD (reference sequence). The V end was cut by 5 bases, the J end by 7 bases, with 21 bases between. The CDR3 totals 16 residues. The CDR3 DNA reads TGCGCCAGCAGTCTTGTTAGCGGACCCGGGGTAAATGAGCAGTTCTTC. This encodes CASSLVSGPGVNEQFF.

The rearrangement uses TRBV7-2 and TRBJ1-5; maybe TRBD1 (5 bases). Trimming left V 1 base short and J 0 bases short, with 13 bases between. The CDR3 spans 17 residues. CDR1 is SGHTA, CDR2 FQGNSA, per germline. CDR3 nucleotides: TGTGCCAGCAGCTTAGATGCGGCAGGGTATAGCAATCAGCCCCAGCATTTT. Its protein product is CASSLDAAGYSNQPQHF.

The CDR3 sequence is CASSISGRPYGYTF. DNA for the CDR3: TGTGCCAGTAGTATATCCGGCAGGCCCTATGGCTACACCTTC. The chain joins TRBV19 to TRBJ1-2, with D unclear. V was trimmed by 2 bases and J by 4 bases, leaving 11 bases between them. CDR1 is LNHDA, CDR2 SQIVND, per germline (reference sequence). The CDR3 covers 14 residues.

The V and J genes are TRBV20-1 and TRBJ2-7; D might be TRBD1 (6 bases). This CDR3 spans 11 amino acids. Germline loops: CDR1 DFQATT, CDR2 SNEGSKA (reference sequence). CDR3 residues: CREGVLDEQYF. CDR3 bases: TGCAGAGAGGGGGTCCTGGACGAGCAGTACTTC.

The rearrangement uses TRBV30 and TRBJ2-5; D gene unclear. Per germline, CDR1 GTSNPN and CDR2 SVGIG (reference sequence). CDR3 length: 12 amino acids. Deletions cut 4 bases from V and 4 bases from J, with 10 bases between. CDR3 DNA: TGTGCCTGGACCGGGTTGGGAGAGACCCAGTACTTC. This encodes CAWTGLGETQYF.

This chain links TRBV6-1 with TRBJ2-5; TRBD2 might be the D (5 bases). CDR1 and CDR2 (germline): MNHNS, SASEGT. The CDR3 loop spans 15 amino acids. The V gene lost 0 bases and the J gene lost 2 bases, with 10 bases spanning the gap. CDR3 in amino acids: CASSEAAGAQETQYF. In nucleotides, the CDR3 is TGTGCCAGCAGTGAAGCGGCGGGTGCTCAAGAGACCCAGTACTTC.

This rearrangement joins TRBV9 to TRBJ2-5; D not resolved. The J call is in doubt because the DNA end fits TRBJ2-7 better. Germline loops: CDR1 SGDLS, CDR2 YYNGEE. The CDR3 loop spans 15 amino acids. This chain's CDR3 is CASSPRDPLTYEQYF. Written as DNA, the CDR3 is TGTGCCAGCAGCCCCCGCGATCCGCTGACTTACGAGCAGTACTTC.

The CDR3 DNA follows: TGCGCCAGCAGTGAGTCCGGCAGGGCGGTGGAGCAGTTCTTC. Amino acid sequence: CASSESGRAVEQFF. The gene calls are TRBV10-1 and TRBJ2-1, with D possibly TRBD1 on 5 matching bases. The CDR3 extends over 14 amino acids. V was shortened by 0 bases and J by 10 bases, with 13 bases between the two germline ends. Germline assignment: CDR1 WNHNN and CDR2 SYGVQD (reference sequence).

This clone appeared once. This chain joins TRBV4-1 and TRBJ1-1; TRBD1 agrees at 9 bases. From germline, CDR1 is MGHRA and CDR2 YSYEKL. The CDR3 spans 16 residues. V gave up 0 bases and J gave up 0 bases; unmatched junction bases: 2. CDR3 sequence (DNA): TGCGCCAGCAGCCAAGAAGGGACAGGGCTGAACACTGAAGCTTTCTTT. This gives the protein CASSQEGTGLNTEAFF.

CDR3 residues: CASSQENRVTGELFF. For the CDR3, the DNA is TGCGCCAGCAGCCAAGAAAACAGGGTAACCGGGGAGCTGTTTTTT. This chain links TRBV4-3 with TRBJ2-2, with D possibly being TRBD1 (6 bases). Germline V CDR1 and CDR2: LGHNA, YSLEER. V was cut by 0 bases and J by 5 bases, with 10 bases left in between. The CDR3 runs to 15 residues.

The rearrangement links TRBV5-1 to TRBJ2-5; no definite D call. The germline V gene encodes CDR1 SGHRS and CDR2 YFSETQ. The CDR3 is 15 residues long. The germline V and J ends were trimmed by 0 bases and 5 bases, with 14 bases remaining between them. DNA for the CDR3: TGCGCCAGCAGCTTGGTTGGCTCAGATGTGGAGACCCAGTACTTC. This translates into CASSLVGSDVETQYF.

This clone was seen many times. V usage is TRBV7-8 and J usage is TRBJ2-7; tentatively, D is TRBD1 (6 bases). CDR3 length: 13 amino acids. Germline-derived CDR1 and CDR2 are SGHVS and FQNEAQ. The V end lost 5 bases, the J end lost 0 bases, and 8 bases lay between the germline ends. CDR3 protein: CASSQDSSYEQYF. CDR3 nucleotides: TGTGCCAGCAGCCAGGACAGCTCCTACGAGCAGTACTTC.

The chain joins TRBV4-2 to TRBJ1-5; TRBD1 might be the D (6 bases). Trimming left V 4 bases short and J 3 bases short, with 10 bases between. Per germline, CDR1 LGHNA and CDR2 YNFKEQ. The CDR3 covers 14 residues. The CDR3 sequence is CASSRGQPNQPQHF. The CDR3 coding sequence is TGTGCCAGCAGCCGTGGACAGCCCAATCAGCCCCAGCATTTT.

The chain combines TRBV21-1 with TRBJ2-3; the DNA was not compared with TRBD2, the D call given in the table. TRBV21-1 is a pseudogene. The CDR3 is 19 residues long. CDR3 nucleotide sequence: TGTGCCAGCAGCATGCAGGTCTTTAGACTAGCGGGGGGCGAAGATACGCAGTATTTT. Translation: CASSMQVFRLAGGEDTQYF.

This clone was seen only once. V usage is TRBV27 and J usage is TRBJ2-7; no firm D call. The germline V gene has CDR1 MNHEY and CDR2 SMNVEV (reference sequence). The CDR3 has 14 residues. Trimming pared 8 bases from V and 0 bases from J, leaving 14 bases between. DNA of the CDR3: TGTGCCAGCTCCGGTTTCAAAAGCTCCTACGAGCAGTACTTC. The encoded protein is CASSGFKSSYEQYF.

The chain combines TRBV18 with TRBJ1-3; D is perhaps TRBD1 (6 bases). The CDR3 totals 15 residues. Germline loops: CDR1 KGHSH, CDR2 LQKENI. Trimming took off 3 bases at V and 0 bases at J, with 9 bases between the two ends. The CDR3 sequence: CASSPQQGSGNTIYF. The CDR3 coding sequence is TGTGCCAGCTCACCTCAACAGGGCTCTGGAAACACCATATATTTT.

CDR3 DNA sequence: TGTGCCAGCAGTTACTCCCCCCCGCAGGGCGGAAAACTGTTTTTT. It yields the protein CASSYSPPQGGKLFF. The V gene is TRBV6-5, the J gene TRBJ1-4, with a weak D call TRBD1 (5 bases). V was pared by 0 bases and J by 10 bases, with 15 bases between. This CDR3 comprises 15 residues. Germline-derived CDR1 and CDR2 are MNHEY and SVGAGI.

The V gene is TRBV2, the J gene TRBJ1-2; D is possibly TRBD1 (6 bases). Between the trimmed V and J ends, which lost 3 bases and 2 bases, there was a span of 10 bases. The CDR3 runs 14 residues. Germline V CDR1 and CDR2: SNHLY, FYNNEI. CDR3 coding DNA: TGTGCCAGCAGTGAGAGGACAGTAAACTATGGCTACACCTTC. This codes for CASSERTVNYGYTF.

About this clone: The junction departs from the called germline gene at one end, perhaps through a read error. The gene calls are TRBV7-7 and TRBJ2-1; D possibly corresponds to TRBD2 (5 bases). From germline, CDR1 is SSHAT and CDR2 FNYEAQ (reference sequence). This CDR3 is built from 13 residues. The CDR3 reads CASSLDFYNEQFF. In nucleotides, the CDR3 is TGTGCTAGCAGCTTGGACTTCTACAATGAGCAGTTCTTC.

The CDR3 nucleotides read TGTGCCAGCAGCGTTAGCGGGGGGGCAACAGATACGCAGTATTTT. Protein product: CASSVSGGATDTQYF. The V call is TRBV11-2, the J call TRBJ2-3; TRBD2 matches at 11 bases. CDR1 and CDR2 (germline): SGHAT, FQNNGV. Trimming cost V 5 bases and J 3 bases; bases outside gene matches: 4. The CDR3 is 15 residues long.

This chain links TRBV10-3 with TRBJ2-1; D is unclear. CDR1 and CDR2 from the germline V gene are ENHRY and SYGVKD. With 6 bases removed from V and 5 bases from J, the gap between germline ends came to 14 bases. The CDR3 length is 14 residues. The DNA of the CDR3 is TGTGCCATCAGGGGCAGATTGGGTGACAATGAGCAGTTCTTC. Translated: CAIRGRLGDNEQFF.

The CDR3 sequence is CAWTAQGVNTIYF. For the CDR3, the DNA is TGTGCCTGGACTGCACAGGGGGTAAACACCATATATTTT. The rearrangement links TRBV30 to TRBJ1-3, with TRBD1 identical over 8 bases. CDR3 length: 13 residues. The V gene end was trimmed by 4 bases and the J gene end by 6 bases; junction bases not matched to a gene: 5. The germline V gene encodes CDR1 GTSNPN and CDR2 SVGIG (reference sequence).

This CDR3 is CASSSGVGEQYF. Here the CDR3 DNA reads TGCGCCAGCAGTTCAGGGGTTGGCGAGCAGTACTTC. The chain is built from TRBV10-1 and TRBJ2-7; tentatively, D is TRBD1 (6 bases). From germline, CDR1 is WNHNN and CDR2 SYGVQD (reference sequence). The V end lost 5 bases, the J end lost 6 bases, and 11 bases lay between the germline ends. CDR3 length: 12 amino acids.

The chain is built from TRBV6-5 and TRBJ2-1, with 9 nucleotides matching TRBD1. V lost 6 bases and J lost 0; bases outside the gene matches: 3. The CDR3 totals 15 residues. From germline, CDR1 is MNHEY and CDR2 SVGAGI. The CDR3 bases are TGTGCCAGCAGGAGACAGGGGGGCTCCTACAATGAGCAGTTCTTC. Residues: CASRRQGGSYNEQFF.